This TCR beta chain was sequenced during a study of CXCR3-negative and CXCR3-positive naive CD8 T cells (dated by TCRdb to about 2019). Turning to the overall study: In total, about 150 million TRB reads were obtained, or roughly 1.5 +/- 0.3 million reads per library. Data from about 10 donors, pooled across two independent experiments, went into the diversity and physicochemical repertoire analyses. The TRBV-TRBJ cluster analysis covered naive subsets from about five donors and memory cells from 3 donors.

For every CD8+ T cell subset, approximately 300,000 cells were flow-sorted straight into RLT lysis buffer, and each subset was sorted in triplicate. Naive CD8+ T cells were defined stringently as CD45RO-CCR7+CD27+CD95- to exclude memory contaminants. Peripheral blood mononuclear cells were isolated from buffy coats by standard density gradient centrifugation. A FACSAria III was used to flow-sort naive CXCR3-negative and CXCR3-positive CD8+ T cells. Total RNA was extracted from sorted cells with an RNeasy Mini Kit. The sequencing machine was a NextSeq 550. The Human TCR Profiling Kit (MiLaboratory) was used to prepare UMI-labeled 5' RACE TRB cDNA libraries. The full amount of extracted RNA was used for cDNA synthesis, and the full amount of resulting cDNA was used for PCR amplification. Libraries were prepared in parallel using an identical number of PCR cycles. Turning to the authors' computational methods: With a requirement of at least two reads per UMI, MIGEC and MiXCR extracted about 52,000 +/- 9,100 unique UMI-labeled TRB cDNA molecules per library. On average, about 40,000 +/- 10,000 functional in-frame TRB CDR3 nucleotide clonotypes lacking stop codons were found per library. Diversity metrics, including normalized Shannon-Wiener and Chao1, were computed in VDJtools after downsampling to 5000 UMI-labeled TRB molecules per sample. For the central five CDR3 residues, VDJtools calculated physicochemical properties weighted by clonotype size, namely interaction energy, strength, volume and Kidera factor 4. TCRdb reprocessed the reads and provides one entry for every CDR3 protein sequence; no DNA is given. The V and J calls were not made by the authors but by TCRdb's processing. The sample's clone listing holds some 130,000 distinct CDR3 sequences. Clones ranked in the top ten supply approximately 0.29% of the sample.

Reading from cysteine to phenylalanine, the CDR3 counts 13 amino acids. Only the protein is available. Looking up the germline V gene (reference sequence) yields CDR1 DFQATT and CDR2 SNEGSKA. Concerning this clonotype: No cognate antigen has been identified for it.

On the study overall, not on this receptor specifically: TRB CDR3s from CXCR3-positive naive cells showed higher hydrophobicity (lower Kidera factor 4), lower energy, and higher strength and volume indices than CXCR3-negative naive cells. Because surface CD5, which is linked to self-reactivity in mice, was comparable between the naive subsets, TCR interaction strength was also inferred from the physicochemical properties of TRB CDR3s. Similar TRBV-TRBJ usage was shown by naive CXCR3-negative and CXCR3-positive cells from the same donor, whereas distinct patterns were shown by memory cells. CXCR3 expression partially decreased after cryopreservation, so most assays used freshly isolated PBMCs. Repertoire diversity was comparably high in both naive subsets but much lower in memory CD8+ T cells.

The receptor chain draws on TRBV20-1 and TRBJ2-7. This sequence originates from a human donor in good health. Some clones in this sample may be carry-over from other donors' samples. Sequencing was performed on naive CXCR3- CD8+ T cells from blood. The cell subset or site label, as the study defines it: CD45RO-CCR7+CD27+CD95- naive CD8+ T cells lacking CXCR3 (TNR3-). The CDR3 sequence is CSARIPEIYEQYF.